The clone carrying this T cell receptor beta chain was observed a few times. The antigen is undetermined. The data were obtained in a study of cytomegalovirus exposure and HLA in healthy donors. Study-wide context: Around 83% of roughly 400 genotyped donors fell in the Caucasian-associated ancestry cluster. Overall study results and limits: It emerged from a later analysis that several of the most significant clusters appeared to be linked to common viral pathogens. The study designated about 160 TCR beta chains cytomegalovirus-associated. Follow-up analysis found HLA locus-dependent TCR association rates, highest for DRB1 and lowest for HLA-C.

60 Vbeta and 13 Jbeta primers were used in PCR. Some clones are missing from TCRdb's copy, which holds only in-frame ones; the method was immunoSEQ multiplex PCR. The sample lists about 190,000 clones; 12% were seen once. CDR1 and CDR2 from the germline V gene are MDHEN and SYDVKM. V gave up 5 bases and J gave up 4 bases; unmatched junction bases: 7. This CDR3 spans 17 amino acids. This sequence joins TRBV28 and TRBJ2-2; 13 bases align to TRBD2. The sequenced sample consisted of PBMCs. This TCR was sampled from a man aged 50 to 60 in good health and CMV-seropositive. The CDR3 region has the DNA TGTGCCAGCAGTCTGACTAGCGGGGGGCTATTCACCGGGGAGCTGTTTTTT. The encoded protein is CASSLTSGGLFTGELFF.